Below are 29 T cell receptor beta chains sequenced from a single sample in a study of shared clonotypes between healthy human individuals. Sequencing used immunoSEQ multiplex PCR; TCRdb keeps in-frame clones, though not all of them. Here the sample spans over a million clones, 95% to 99% being singletons. The sample taken for sequencing was naive CD4+ T cells sorted from blood. Subset noted: CD45RA+ positively selected. These receptors came from a man younger than 45 in good health.

A single count supports this clone. V is TRBV2 and J is TRBJ2-6; D is ambiguous. V was trimmed by 1 base and J by 0 bases, leaving 4 bases between them. Germline V CDR1 and CDR2: SNHLY, FYNNEI. This CDR3 contains 15 residues. The CDR3 bases are TGTGCCAGCAGTGAAGACTACTCTGGGGCCAACGTCCTGACTTTC. Its translation is CASSEDYSGANVLTF.

The DNA for the CDR3 is TGTGCCAGCAGCCCATGGGACCGCTGGTTCGGTGGCTACACCTTC. Translating it yields CASSPWDRWFGGYTF. The chain links TRBV5-6 to TRBJ1-2; possible D gene TRBD1, 5 bases. The CDR3 totals 15 residues. The germline V gene encodes CDR1 SGHDT and CDR2 YYEEEE. V was trimmed by 4 bases and J by 7 bases, leaving 20 bases between them.

The CDR3 DNA sequence: TGTGCCATCAGGGGTATCGACGAGCAGTACTTC. It specifies CAIRGIDEQYF. This chain joins TRBV10-3 and TRBJ2-7; D gene uncertain. V lost 6 bases, J lost 5 bases, and 8 bases lay in between. The CDR3 runs 11 residues. CDR1 is ENHRY and CDR2 is SYGVKD in the germline V gene.

The chain carries TRBV19 and TRBJ2-5; a possible D gene is TRBD2 (5 bases). Looked up from germline, CDR1 is LNHDA and CDR2 is SQIVND (reference sequence). Deletions cut 1 base from V and 5 bases from J, with 20 bases between. The CDR3 contains 17 residues. The CDR3 loop reads CASSIVFGSTVGETQYF. For the CDR3, the DNA is TGTGCCAGTAGTATAGTTTTTGGGAGTACGGTCGGGGAGACCCAGTACTTC.

The rearrangement uses TRBV28 and TRBJ2-7, with D hard to call. The germline V gene has CDR1 MDHEN and CDR2 SYDVKM. This CDR3 comprises 15 residues. Trimming took 6 bases from V and 3 from J, leaving 18 bases between them. CDR3 bases: TGTGCCAGCAGACCCGCTGGACGCAACGGCTACGAGCAGTACTTC. This gives the protein CASRPAGRNGYEQYF.

This chain joins TRBV9 and TRBJ2-2; possible D gene TRBD1, 6 bases. Trimming removed 4 bases from V and 6 bases from J, with 16 bases in between. The CDR3 extends over 15 amino acids. The germline V gene encodes CDR1 SGDLS and CDR2 YYNGEE. CDR3 DNA sequence: TGTGCCAGCAGCAGAACGTCACAGGGTGCCGGGGAGCTGTTTTTT. It encodes CASSRTSQGAGELFF.

This chain joins TRBV14 and TRBJ1-2; D remains ambiguous. The germline gives CDR1 SGHDN, CDR2 FVKESK. The CDR3 loop spans 14 amino acids. The ends were cut back, 4 bases at V and 4 bases at J, with 13 bases in the middle. CDR3 sequence (DNA): TGTGCCAGCAGCCCTCGGCGCGCTCCCTATGGCTACACCTTC. Translated: CASSPRRAPYGYTF.

The genes are TRBV23-1 and TRBJ2-5; perhaps TRBD1 as D (6 bases). TRBV23-1 is flagged as an ORF with uncertain function. V lost 8 bases and J lost 0, with 16 bases in between. The length of the CDR3 is 15 residues. The CDR3 loop is CASPLGGPHQETQYF. For the CDR3, the DNA is TGCGCCAGCCCTTTAGGGGGACCGCACCAAGAGACCCAGTACTTC.

This sequence joins TRBV6-1 and TRBJ1-5; D is ambiguous. With 2 bases removed from V and 10 bases from J, the gap between germline ends came to 15 bases. The germline CDR1 and CDR2 sequences are MNHNS and SASEGT. This CDR3 has 14 amino acids. CDR3 bases: TGTGCCAGCAGTGAATGGGCAGCCCGGGGTCCCCAGCATTTT. Its translation is CASSEWAARGPQHF.

The genes are TRBV19 and TRBJ2-7, with D perhaps matching TRBD1 or TRBD2 (5 bases each). With 6 bases removed from V and 2 bases from J, the gap between germline ends came to 14 bases. Germline V gene lookup returns CDR1 LNHDA and CDR2 SQIVND (reference sequence). CDR3 length: 14 residues. The CDR3 region has the DNA TGTGCCAGTAGCGGGGCGAAAGGAACCTACGAGCAGTACTTC. Protein: CASSGAKGTYEQYF.

The gene calls are TRBV28 and TRBJ2-7; no firm D call. Germline loops: CDR1 MDHEN, CDR2 SYDVKM. The CDR3 is made up of 16 amino acids. Trimming removed 3 bases at V and 1 base at J, with 16 bases between. The CDR3 nucleotides are TGTGCCAGCAGTTTGGTGACCCAGACCTTTTCCTACGAGCAGTACTTC. This codes for CASSLVTQTFSYEQYF.

About this clone itself: Other DNA sequences of this sample code for an identical CDR3. This rearrangement joins TRBV9 to TRBJ2-7, with D perhaps TRBD2 (6 bases). The CDR3 is 15 residues long. Germline CDR1 SGDLS, CDR2 YYNGEE. V shed 0 bases and J shed 1 base, with 11 bases lying between them. In DNA, the CDR3 is TGTGCCAGCAGCGTAGGAGGTAGCGGTTCCTACGAGCAGTACTTC. This gives the protein CASSVGGSGSYEQYF.

On this clone itself: The same CDR3 arises from other DNA sequences in this sample as well. CDR3 bases: TGCGCCAGCAGCTCCCGACTAGCGGGGGCCTACAATGAGCAGTTCTTC. It yields the protein CASSSRLAGAYNEQFF. The rearrangement links TRBV5-1 to TRBJ2-1; 12 positions match TRBD2. CDR3 length: 16 amino acids. Germline V gives CDR1 SGHRS, CDR2 YFSETQ. Trimming removed 3 bases from V and 2 bases from J; junction bases left unmatched: 3.

The chain is built from TRBV5-5 and TRBJ1-5; D remains unclear. Germline CDR1 reads SGHKS; CDR2 reads YYEKEE (reference sequence). The CDR3 consists of 14 residues. V was trimmed by 1 base and J by 0 bases, leaving 5 bases between them. CDR3 in amino acids: CASSLTDSNQPQHF. CDR3 bases: TGTGCCAGCAGCTTGACGGATAGCAATCAGCCCCAGCATTTT. Variable domain in full (rest from reference TRBV5-5 and TRBJ1-5): DAGVTQSPTHLIKTRGQQVTLRCSPISGHKSVSWYQQVLGQGPQFIFQYYEKEERGRGNFPDRFSARQFPNYSSELNVNALLLGDSALYLCASSLTDSNQPQHFGDGTRLSIL.

The chain combines TRBV15 with TRBJ2-1; D perhaps matches TRBD2 (6 bases). There are 16 residues in the CDR3. Trimming cost V 0 bases and J 8 bases, with 17 bases left between them. Per the germline V gene, CDR1 is LNHNV and CDR2 is YYDKDF (reference sequence). CDR3 protein: CATSRDLVGSHDEQFF. In DNA form, the CDR3 reads TGTGCCACCAGCAGAGATCTGGTCGGGAGTCATGATGAGCAGTTCTTC.

The chain couples TRBV10-3 to TRBJ2-3; TRBD2 might be the D (7 bases). Trimming pared 2 bases from V and 1 base from J, leaving 13 bases between. Germline lookup yields CDR1 ENHRY and CDR2 SYGVKD. The CDR3 runs 16 residues. This CDR3 is CAISEQGGRGTDTQYF. The CDR3 bases are TGTGCCATCAGTGAGCAAGGGGGGAGGGGCACAGATACGCAGTATTTT.

This chain uses TRBV25-1 with TRBJ2-7, with 14 bases aligning to TRBD2. The length of the CDR3 is 18 residues. Germline-derived CDR1 and CDR2 are MGHDK and SYGVNS. Trimming removed 4 bases from V and 4 bases from J; junction bases left unmatched: 12. The CDR3, as DNA: TGTGCCAGCAGTGGTGGACTAGCGGGAGGCCTCCATACTTACGAGCAGTACTTC. It is translated as CASSGGLAGGLHTYEQYF.

This rearrangement joins TRBV18 to TRBJ2-1; 10 nucleotides line up with TRBD1. Trimming took 2 bases from V and 4 from J; bases not matched to a gene: 2. The CDR3 runs 15 residues. Germline V gene lookup returns CDR1 KGHSH and CDR2 LQKENI. CDR3 sequence: CASSPRTGGYNEQFF. The CDR3 DNA follows: TGTGCCAGCTCACCAAGGACAGGGGGGTACAATGAGCAGTTCTTC.

V and J are TRBV7-9 and TRBJ1-1, with 7 positions matching TRBD1. V shed 4 bases and J 0 bases; nucleotides not matched to a gene: 8. Germline CDR1 and CDR2: SEHNR and FQNEAQ (reference sequence). The CDR3 sequence is 16 residues long. CDR3 loop: CASSSIQGTMNTEAFF. CDR3 DNA: TGTGCCAGCAGCTCAATACAGGGGACCATGAACACTGAAGCTTTCTTT.

This sequence joins TRBV7-9 and TRBJ2-1; D is possibly TRBD1 (6 bases). The germline CDR1 and CDR2 sequences are SEHNR and FQNEAQ (reference sequence). The CDR3 has 17 amino acids. V was clipped by 3 bases and J by 2 bases, with 17 bases between them. CDR3 nucleotides: TGTGCCAGCAGCTTTGGGCTCTATGGGGGCCCCTACAATGAGCAGTTCTTC. It yields the protein CASSFGLYGGPYNEQFF.

This chain joins TRBV30 and TRBJ1-4, with a tentative D call TRBD1 (5 bases). Germline lookup yields CDR1 GTSNPN and CDR2 SVGIG (reference sequence). Trimming cost V 3 bases and J 2 bases, with 13 bases left between them. The CDR3 has 15 amino acids. This CDR3 reads CAWRPWRGTNEKLFF. The CDR3 DNA sequence: TGTGCCTGGAGGCCCTGGAGGGGCACTAATGAAAAACTGTTTTTT.

The rearrangement links TRBV7-8 to TRBJ2-7; TRBD1 is a possible D gene (5 bases). The CDR3 has 16 amino acids. Per germline, CDR1 SGHVS and CDR2 FQNEAQ. V lost 5 bases, J lost 2 bases, and 19 bases lay in between. The CDR3 here is CASSEDSFRDTYEQYF. The CDR3 DNA reads TGTGCCAGCAGCGAAGATAGTTTCAGGGATACCTACGAGCAGTACTTC.

V and J are TRBV6-5 and TRBJ2-5; maybe TRBD2 (6 bases). V was trimmed by 2 bases and J by 4 bases, leaving 17 bases between them. This CDR3 is built from 16 residues. Germline V gene data show CDR1 as MNHEY and CDR2 as SVGAGI. The CDR3 protein is CASSYRSGVGGETQYF. CDR3 bases: TGTGCCAGCAGTTACCGGTCGGGAGTAGGAGGAGAGACCCAGTACTTC.

V gene TRBV7-8 combines with J gene TRBJ2-1; D unresolved. The germline V gene encodes CDR1 SGHVS and CDR2 FQNEAQ. V lost 5 bases to trimming and J lost 2 bases, with 4 bases between them. The CDR3 has 12 amino acids. The CDR3 region has the DNA TGTGCCAGCAGCCCCACCTACAATGAGCAGTTCTTC. Its translation: CASSPTYNEQFF.

This clone was counted a single time. V gene TRBV27 combines with J gene TRBJ2-7; D is possibly TRBD1 or TRBD2 (5 bases each). CDR3 length equals 14 residues. Germline assignment: CDR1 MNHEY and CDR2 SMNVEV (reference sequence). Trimming removed 8 bases at V and 4 bases at J, with 18 bases between. In DNA, the CDR3 is TGTGCCAGCCTAACCCGGGGACGCCCATACGAGCAGTACTTC. Its protein product is CASLTRGRPYEQYF.

J is TRBJ1-5 and V is TRBV2; D is possibly TRBD1 (6 bases). The CDR3 is 14 residues long. Trimming took off 3 bases at V and 5 bases at J, with 11 bases between the two ends. Germline loops: CDR1 SNHLY, CDR2 FYNNEI. The CDR3 DNA follows: TGTGCCAGCAGTGAGTATGGGGGCCATCAGCCCCAGCATTTT. Translation gives CASSEYGGHQPQHF.

J is TRBJ2-7 and V is TRBV9; D ambiguous. Trimming cost V 2 bases and J 8 bases, with 17 bases left between them. The CDR3 has 14 amino acids. The V gene's germline CDR1 is SGDLS and CDR2 YYNGEE. The DNA for the CDR3 is TGTGCCAGCAGCGTTCAACAGAAACTCGGTCAGCAGTACTTC. Translating it yields CASSVQQKLGQQYF.

The chain combines TRBV27 with TRBJ2-7; D not resolved. Germline V gene data show CDR1 as MNHEY and CDR2 as SMNVEV (reference sequence). Trimming removed 3 bases at V and 3 bases at J, with 12 bases between. The CDR3 runs 14 residues. CDR3: CASSFAGVGYEQYF. Written as DNA, the CDR3 is TGTGCCAGCAGTTTCGCAGGCGTAGGCTACGAGCAGTACTTC.

The chain recombines TRBV7-8 with TRBJ2-7; maybe TRBD2 (6 bases). The germline V gene encodes CDR1 SGHVS and CDR2 FQNEAQ. V lost 5 bases and J lost 1, with 12 bases in between. This CDR3 has 14 amino acids. CDR3 sequence: CASSTDGTSYEQYF. The CDR3 DNA follows: TGTGCCAGCAGCACGGACGGGACTTCCTACGAGCAGTACTTC.